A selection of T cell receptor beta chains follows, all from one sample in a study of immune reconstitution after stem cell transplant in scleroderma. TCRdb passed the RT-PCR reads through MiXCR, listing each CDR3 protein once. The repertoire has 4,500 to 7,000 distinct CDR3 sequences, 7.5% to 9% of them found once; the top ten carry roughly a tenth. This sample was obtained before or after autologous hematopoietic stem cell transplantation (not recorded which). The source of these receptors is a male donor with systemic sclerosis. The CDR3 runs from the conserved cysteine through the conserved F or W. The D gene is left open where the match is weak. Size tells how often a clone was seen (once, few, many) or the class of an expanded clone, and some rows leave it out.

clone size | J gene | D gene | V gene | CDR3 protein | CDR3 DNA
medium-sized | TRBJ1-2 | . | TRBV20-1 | CSAIGGKYGYTF | TGCAGTGCTATCGGTGGGAAGTATGGCTACACCTTC
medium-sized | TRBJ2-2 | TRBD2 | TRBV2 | CASSKSGGNTGELFF | TGTGCCAGCAGTAAAAGCGGGGGGAACACCGGGGAGCTGTTTTTT
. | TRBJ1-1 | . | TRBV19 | CATSTGTEAFF | TGTGCCACCTCTACAGGCACTGAAGCTTTCTTT
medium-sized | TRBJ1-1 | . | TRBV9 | CASSVGAGGTTEAFF | TGTGCCAGCAGCGTAGGGGCAGGCGGAACAACTGAAGCTTTCTTT
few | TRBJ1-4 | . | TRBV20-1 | CSAKRATNEKLFF | TGCAGTGCAAAACGGGCAACTAATGAAAAACTGTTTTTT
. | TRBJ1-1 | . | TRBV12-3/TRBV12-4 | CASTAPYPEGEAFF | TGTGCCAGCACCGCCCCATATCCTGAGGGTGAAGCTTTCTTT
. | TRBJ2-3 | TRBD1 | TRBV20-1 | CSASAYADRDGADTQYF | TGCAGTGCTAGTGCCTACGCCGACAGGGATGGGGCAGATACGCAGTATTTT
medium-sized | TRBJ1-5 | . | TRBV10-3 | CAISQGLGQPQHF | TGTGCCATCAGTCAAGGGCTTGGGCAGCCCCAGCATTTT
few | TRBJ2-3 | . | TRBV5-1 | CASSPGTPTDTQYF | TGCGCCAGCAGCCCGGGGACTCCCACAGATACGCAGTATTTT
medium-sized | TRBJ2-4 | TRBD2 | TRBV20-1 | CSASGGTSGEENIQYF | TGCAGTGCTAGTGGTGGGACTAGCGGAGAGGAAAACATTCAGTACTTC
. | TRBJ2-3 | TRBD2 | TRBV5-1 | CASSLDIWGTSGRADTQYF | TGCGCCAGCAGCTTGGATATTTGGGGGACTAGCGGCCGGGCAGATACGCAGTATTTT
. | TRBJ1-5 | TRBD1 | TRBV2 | CASRAQGGGNQPQHF | TGTGCCAGCAGGGCACAGGGGGGGGGCAATCAGCCCCAGCATTTT
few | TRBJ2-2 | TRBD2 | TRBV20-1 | CSARVRTSGTITGELFF | TGCAGTGCTAGGGTCAGGACTAGCGGGACGATCACCGGGGAGCTGTTTTTT
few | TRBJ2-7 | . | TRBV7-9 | CASSFSSSYEQYF | TGTGCCAGCAGCTTTAGCAGCTCCTACGAGCAGTACTTC
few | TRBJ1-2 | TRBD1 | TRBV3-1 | CASSVRQGRAYGYTF | TGTGCCAGCAGCGTCCGACAGGGGAGGGCCTATGGCTACACCTTC
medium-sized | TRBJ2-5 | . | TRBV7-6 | CASSLEVSGRYVETQYF | TGTGCCAGCAGCTTAGAAGTGTCGGGCCGATATGTAGAGACCCAGTACTTC
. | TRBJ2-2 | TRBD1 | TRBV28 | CASRALGQGARDGELFF | TGTGCCAGCAGAGCCTTGGGACAGGGGGCCCGAGACGGGGAGCTGTTTTTT
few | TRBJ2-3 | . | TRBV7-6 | CASSLDKGTDTQYF | TGTGCCAGCAGCTTAGACAAGGGCACAGATACGCAGTATTTT
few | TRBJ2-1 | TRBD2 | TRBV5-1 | CASSPESGKQFF | TGCGCCAGCAGCCCTGAGAGCGGGAAGCAGTTCTTC
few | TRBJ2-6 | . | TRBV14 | CASSSGPGANVLTF | TGTGCCAGCAGCTCGGGCCCTGGGGCCAACGTCCTGACTTTC
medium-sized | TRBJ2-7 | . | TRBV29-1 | CSVEDQMGDEQYF | TGCAGCGTTGAAGATCAGATGGGGGACGAGCAGTACTTC
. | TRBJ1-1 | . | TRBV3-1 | CASSQDGDYTEAFF | TGTGCCAGCAGCCAAGATGGGGATTACACTGAAGCTTTCTTT
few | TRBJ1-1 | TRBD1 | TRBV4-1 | CASSQGPTGEVGAFF | TGCGCCAGCAGCCAAGGTCCGACAGGGGAGGTTGGAGCTTTCTTT
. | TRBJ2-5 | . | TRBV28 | CASSSSAGPQPWETQYF | TGTGCCAGCAGTTCCTCCGCGGGTCCGCAACCGTGGGAGACCCAGTACTTC
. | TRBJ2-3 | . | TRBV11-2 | CASSLVTGTSTDTQYF | TGTGCCAGCAGCTTAGTCACGGGGACTAGCACAGATACGCAGTATTTT
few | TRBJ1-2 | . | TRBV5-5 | CASSPDVNYGYTF | TGTGCCAGCAGCCCTGACGTGAACTATGGCTACACCTTC
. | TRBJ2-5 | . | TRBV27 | CASSLYPPGEETQYF | TGTGCCAGCAGTTTATACCCCCCGGGGGAAGAGACCCAGTACTTC
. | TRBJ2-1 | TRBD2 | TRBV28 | CASRLLAGGRHEQFF | TGTGCCAGCAGGCTACTAGCGGGGGGGAGGCATGAGCAGTTCTTC
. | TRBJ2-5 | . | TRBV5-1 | CASSRNSEETQYF | TGCGCCAGCAGCCGAAACTCTGAAGAGACCCAGTACTTC
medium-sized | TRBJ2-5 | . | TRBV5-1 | CASSLGRQETQYF | TGCGCCAGCAGCTTGGGACGTCAAGAGACCCAGTACTTC